The sequence of this TCR beta chain was determined in a study of shared clonotypes between healthy human individuals. The study, taken as a whole, reports: Memory subsets had estimated richness that was generally smaller than that of naive subsets.

Deep-level running was used for the assay. It was across several immunoSEQ plates that each subset's genomic DNA was evenly split. Original analysis: ImmunoSEQ yielded junction-only sequences lacking quality scores, so filtering differed. TCRdb's copy holds only in-frame clones and misses some; the assay was immunoSEQ multiplex PCR. V and J calls and clone size are given by that table; D and trimming were obtained from the DNA. Here the sample spans 650,000 to 800,000 clones, just under 75% being singletons. Remarks on this clone: The target antigen is unknown.

The CDR3 runs to 16 residues. Trimming at V came to 0 bases and at J to 8 bases, leaving 12 bases not matched to a gene. The germline CDR1 and CDR2 sequences are MNHNY and SVGAGI (reference sequence). The chain carries TRBV6-6 and TRBJ2-7; TRBD1 agrees at 8 bases. This receptor was taken from a woman in her twenties or thirties in good health. Sequencing was done on a sample of memory CD4+ T cells sorted from blood. As to subset: CD45RA-negative fraction. CDR3 in DNA: TGTGCCAGCAGTTACTCCACAGGGGGAGGACCGACGAAGCAGTACTTC. Encoded protein: CASSYSTGGGPTKQYF.